A single T cell receptor beta chain is shown here with its context. What it binds is unknown. This entry is derived from a study of identifying expanded T cells in peripheral blood. Produced via immunoSEQ multiplex PCR; TCRdb's table is partial and in-frame only. This sample yields about 54,000 clones, of which roughly nine tenths are seen a single time; roughly 3.5% belongs to the top ten. No infections or other immune events were documented during collection. V was shortened by 6 bases and J by 4 bases, with 12 bases between the two germline ends. The CDR3 is 14 amino acids. Germline CDR1 MNHEY, CDR2 SVGAGI. Findings of the study overall: Clone count variance between roughly 2-week samples rose with total template count. Over about two and four weeks, about 15 and 19 clones changed, versus approximately 1.2 between replicates.

The clonotype comes from a person aged 18 to 69 in good health. The sequencing input was blood. This rearrangement joins TRBV6-5 to TRBJ1-4; possible D gene TRBD1, 6 bases. This CDR3 is CASSLTGINEKLFF. The CDR3 DNA follows: TGTGCCAGCAGCCTCACAGGGATTAATGAAAAACTGTTTTTT.